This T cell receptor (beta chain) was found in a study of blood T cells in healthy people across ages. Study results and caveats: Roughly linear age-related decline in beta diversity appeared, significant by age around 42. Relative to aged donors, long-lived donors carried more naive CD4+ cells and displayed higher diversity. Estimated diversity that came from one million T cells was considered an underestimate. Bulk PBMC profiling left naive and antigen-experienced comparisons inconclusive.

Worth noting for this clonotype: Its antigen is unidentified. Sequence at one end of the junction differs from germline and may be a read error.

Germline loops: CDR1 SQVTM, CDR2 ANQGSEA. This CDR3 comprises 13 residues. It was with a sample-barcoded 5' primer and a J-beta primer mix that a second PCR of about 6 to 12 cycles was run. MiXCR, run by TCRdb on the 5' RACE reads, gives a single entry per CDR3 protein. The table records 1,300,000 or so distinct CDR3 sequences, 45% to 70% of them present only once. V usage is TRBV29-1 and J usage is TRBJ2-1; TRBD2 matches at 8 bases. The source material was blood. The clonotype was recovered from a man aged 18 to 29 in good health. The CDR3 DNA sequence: TGCAGCGTTGAATCGGGACTAGTCAATGGGCAGTTCTTC. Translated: CSVESGLVNGQFF.